This TCR beta chain was obtained from a study of blood T cell repertoires in COVID-19. This clone has only one observation. V gave up 3 bases and J gave up 5 bases, with 5 bases separating them. This CDR3 has 12 amino acids. CDR1 is LNHNV and CDR2 is YYDKDF in the germline V gene (reference sequence). Sequencing used immunoSEQ multiplex PCR; TCRdb keeps in-frame clones, though not all of them. The sample consists of about 210,000 clones, more than 75% of them appearing once. The TCR originated in a man aged 55 to 69 with acute or convalescent COVID-19. Sequenced input: peripheral blood. The chain has TRBV15 and TRBJ1-5; no firm D call. The CDR3 here is CATSSSYQPQHF. CDR3 DNA: TGTGCCACCAGCAGCTCGTATCAGCCCCAGCATTTT.